These 10 T cell receptor beta chains were all obtained from the same sample, sequenced in a study of cytomegalovirus exposure and HLA in healthy donors. PCR used 60 Vbeta primers and 13 Jbeta primers. Clones were read by immunoSEQ multiplex PCR, and TCRdb kept only the in-frame ones, dropping some. Among 160,000 or so clones listed, 65% to 90% were seen once. The sequenced material came from PBMCs. The source of these receptors is a man aged 45-60 years in good health and CMV-seropositive.

The sample holds a few counts of this clone. The chain joins TRBV7-9 to TRBJ2-3; possibly TRBD1 for D (5 bases). CDR3 length equals 13 residues. Trimming took off 5 bases at V and 0 bases at J, with 6 bases between the two ends. From germline, CDR1 is SEHNR and CDR2 FQNEAQ (reference sequence). Written as DNA, the CDR3 is TGTGCCAGCAGCGGGGCTAGCACAGATACGCAGTATTTT. It is translated as CASSGASTDTQYF. Full variable domain (outside the CDR3, taken from reference TRBV7-9 and TRBJ2-3): DTGVSQNPRHKITKRGQNVTFRCDPISEHNRLYWYRQTLGQGPEFLTYFQNEAQLEKSRLLSDRFSAERPKGSFSTLEIQRTEQGDSAMYLCASSGASTDTQYFGPGTRLTVL.

This clone appeared a few times. The same CDR3 arises from other DNA sequences in this sample as well. The rearrangement uses TRBV9 and TRBJ2-2, with D possibly matching TRBD2 (5 bases). The V gene lost 2 bases and the J gene lost 3 bases, with 11 bases spanning the gap. This CDR3 is 15 amino acids long. CDR1 and CDR2 (germline): SGDLS, YYNGEE. The CDR3 DNA follows: TGTGCCAGCAGCGTGAGGACTGGAGACACCGGGGAGCTGTTTTTT. Amino acid sequence: CASSVRTGDTGELFF.

The sample holds a few counts of this clone. The chain joins TRBV6-5 to TRBJ2-7; D is undetermined. CDR3 length: 13 amino acids. Germline CDR1 reads MNHEY; CDR2 reads SVGAGI. V dropped 5 bases and J dropped 3 bases, with 11 bases sitting between them. Here the CDR3 DNA reads TGTGCCAGCAGTAAATCTAGAAACTACGAGCAGTACTTC. Translation gives CASSKSRNYEQYF.

The chain recombines TRBV2 with TRBJ1-3, with D perhaps matching TRBD1 (5 bases). The CDR3 spans 14 residues. V lost 0 bases and J 11 bases, leaving 14 bases between the germline ends. Germline V gives CDR1 SNHLY, CDR2 FYNNEI. CDR3 sequence: CASSEALQGTAIYF. DNA of the CDR3: TGTGCCAGCAGTGAAGCCCTCCAGGGTACGGCCATATATTTT.

This chain connects TRBV5-6 to TRBJ2-7; perhaps TRBD2 as D (5 bases). The germline CDR1 and CDR2 sequences are SGHDT and YYEEEE. V lost 0 bases, J lost 0 bases, and 7 bases lay in between. The CDR3 runs 14 residues. CDR3 region: CASSLAGISYEQYF. The CDR3 DNA reads as TGTGCCAGCAGCTTGGCGGGGATCTCCTACGAGCAGTACTTC.

Remarks on this clone: Its ends do not fully match the called genes, so a read error is possible. The rearrangement links TRBV5-4 to TRBJ1-4; 8 bases fit TRBD1. Germline V CDR1 and CDR2: SGHNT, YYREEE (reference sequence). The CDR3 contains 17 residues. The CDR3 is CASSSEAQGAPNEKPFF. For the CDR3, the DNA is TGTGCCAGCAGCTCGGAAGCCCAGGGGGCCCCTAATGAAAAACCGTTTTTT.

The chain couples TRBV7-3 to TRBJ2-1, with TRBD2 matching over 11 bases. The CDR3 runs to 13 residues. Germline loops: CDR1 SGHTA, CDR2 FQGTGA. V lost 5 bases and J lost 8; bases outside the gene matches: 2. The CDR3: CASSPLAGDEQFF. The CDR3 bases are TGTGCCAGCAGCCCACTAGCGGGGGATGAGCAGTTCTTC. The variable domain in full, with the rest retrieved from reference TRBV7-3 and TRBJ2-1, is GAGVSQTPSNKVTEKGKYVELRCDPISGHTALYWYRQSLGQGPEFLIYFQGTGAADDSGLPNDRFFAVRPEGSVSTLKIQRTERGDSAVYLCASSPLAGDEQFFGPGTRLTVL.

The chain carries TRBV6-5 and TRBJ2-7; 9 nucleotides align to TRBD1. The J segment lost 3 bases and the V segment lost 6 bases, leaving 6 bases of the junction unmatched. This CDR3 has 14 residues. Germline CDR1 reads MNHEY; CDR2 reads SVGAGI. CDR3 DNA sequence: TGTGCCAGCAGAGGAGGACAGGGGAACTACGAGCAGTACTTC. It encodes CASRGGQGNYEQYF.

This clone was seen a single time. The chain links TRBV19 to TRBJ1-2, with D possibly TRBD1 on 5 matching bases. The CDR3 runs to 14 residues. V lost 2 bases and J lost 14, with 21 bases in between. The germline V gene encodes CDR1 LNHDA and CDR2 SQIVND (reference sequence). The CDR3 DNA reads as TGTGCCAGTAGTATATCGGAGGGGTCGGGGCGATTTACCTTC. Translation gives CASSISEGSGRFTF. The whole variable domain, filled in from reference TRBV19 and TRBJ1-2, reads DGGITQSPKYLFRKEGQNVTLSCEQNLNHDAMYWYRQDPGQGLRLIYYSQIVNDFQKGDIAEGYSVSREKKESFPLTVTSAQKNPTAFYLCASSISEGSGRFTFGSGTRLTVV.

This clone was recorded only once. This chain connects TRBV28 to TRBJ2-1; a weak D match, TRBD2 (6 bases). The germline V and J ends were trimmed by 3 bases and 8 bases, with 8 bases remaining between them. Germline V gives CDR1 MDHEN, CDR2 SYDVKM. The CDR3 length is 12 residues. The CDR3 reads CASSFRGYEQFF. CDR3 sequence (DNA): TGTGCCAGCAGTTTCCGGGGGTATGAGCAGTTCTTC.